These 12 T cell receptor beta chains originate from one sample sequenced in a study of lymphopenia after photon versus proton radiotherapy (dated by TCRdb to between 2017 and 2020). The library relied on the immunoSEQ multiplex PCR assay. TCRdb obtained this table from immuneACCESS and retained in-frame rearrangements with V and J assigned. These tables miss some clones; where compared with another copy, unresolved V genes account for less than half of the shortfall, and the remainder is unexplained. The sample data list 77,000 or so clones, and around 88% of these were observed just once. The top ten clonotypes cover 1.2% to 1.5% of the sample. The source material was peripheral blood, sampled from a patient treated with proton-based radiotherapy. The receptor set was obtained from a man aged 55 to 70 with pancreatic cancer.

This sequence joins TRBV7-2 and TRBJ1-2; TRBD1 might be the D (6 bases). From germline, CDR1 is SGHTA and CDR2 FQGNSA. The CDR3 consists of 17 residues. Trimming removed 4 bases at V and 6 bases at J, with 24 bases between. The CDR3 loop is CASSSTAQGTSEDGYTF. CDR3 sequence (DNA): TGTGCCAGCAGCTCAACCGCACAGGGCACCTCCGAGGATGGCTACACCTTC.

The chain recombines TRBV5-1 with TRBJ1-5, with TRBD1 matching over 7 bases. The CDR3 is made up of 15 amino acids. The V gene's germline CDR1 is SGHRS and CDR2 YFSETQ. With 0 bases clipped from V and 3 bases from J, the junction kept 3 bases outside the gene matches. CDR3 in amino acids: CASSLAGGDNQPQHF. The DNA of the CDR3 is TGCGCCAGCAGCTTGGCAGGGGGAGACAATCAGCCCCAGCATTTT.

The chain links TRBV7-2 to TRBJ2-2, with D maybe TRBD1 (6 bases). Germline CDR1 is SGHTA and CDR2 is FQGNSA. Trimming removed 5 bases at V and 5 bases at J, with 18 bases between. There are 16 residues in the CDR3. Here the CDR3 reads CASSHSGASGTGELFF. Written as DNA, the CDR3 is TGTGCCAGCAGCCACTCAGGGGCCTCTGGAACCGGGGAGCTGTTTTTT.

The rearrangement uses TRBV28 and TRBJ2-1; 7 nucleotides align to TRBD1. Trimming cost V 2 bases and J 3 bases; bases outside gene matches: 7. CDR1 and CDR2 (germline): MDHEN, SYDVKM. CDR3 size: 16 residues. The CDR3 DNA reads TGTGCCAGCAGTTTAGGAGCCTGGACAGGCTACAATGAGCAGTTCTTC. Translating it yields CASSLGAWTGYNEQFF.

The chain couples TRBV19 to TRBJ2-5; possibly TRBD1 or TRBD2 for D (6 bases each). CDR1 is LNHDA and CDR2 is SQIVND in the germline V gene (reference sequence). Deletions cut 6 bases from V and 6 bases from J, with 14 bases between. CDR3 length: 13 amino acids. CDR3 sequence: CASRRTGRQTQYF. CDR3 in DNA: TGTGCCAGTAGACGAACAGGGAGGCAGACCCAGTACTTC.

The genes are TRBV5-4 and TRBJ2-7; 9 bases map to TRBD2. This CDR3 has 14 amino acids. J was trimmed by 5 bases and V by 4 bases; bases with no gene match: 7. Germline lookup yields CDR1 SGHNT and CDR2 YYREEE (reference sequence). CDR3 in DNA: TGTGCCAGCAGCCTAGTAGCGGGAGCTAACGAGCAGTACTTC. This gives the protein CASSLVAGANEQYF.

V is TRBV6-5 and J is TRBJ1-1; D may be TRBD1 (5 bases). This CDR3 contains 15 residues. The germline gives CDR1 MNHEY, CDR2 SVGAGI. The V and J ends lost 0 bases and 1 base respectively, with 9 bases between them. The CDR3 region has the DNA TGTGCCAGCAGTTACTCGTGGCAGGGGAACACTGAAGCTTTCTTT. It codes for CASSYSWQGNTEAFF.

This chain joins TRBV6-1 and TRBJ2-7; TRBD1 agrees at 7 bases. Germline trimming cut 9 bases from V and 5 bases from J; bases unmatched to any gene: 7. This CDR3 is built from 12 residues. Looked up from germline, CDR1 is MNHNS and CDR2 is SASEGT. The CDR3 protein is CASRDRVNEQYF. The CDR3 region has the DNA TGTGCCAGTAGAGACAGGGTCAACGAGCAGTACTTC.

In this sample, this clone turned up once. This rearrangement joins TRBV5-1 to TRBJ2-5; TRBD1 matches 9 bases. The germline CDR1 and CDR2 sequences are SGHRS and YFSETQ. Losses at the gene ends were 4 bases for V and 3 bases for J; bases not matched to a gene: 10. This CDR3 has 16 residues. The CDR3 DNA reads TGCGCCAGCAGCCTTTACCTCAGGACAGGGGAAGAGACCCAGTACTTC. This codes for CASSLYLRTGEETQYF.

This clone was picked up a small number of times. The chain recombines TRBV19 with TRBJ2-7; D is ambiguous. The length of the CDR3 is 15 residues. The V end lost 1 base, the J end lost 3 bases, and 13 bases lay between the germline ends. The germline gives CDR1 LNHDA, CDR2 SQIVND (reference sequence). The CDR3 loop reads CASSIVGSWNYEQYF. The CDR3 DNA reads TGTGCCAGTAGTATAGTCGGCAGCTGGAACTACGAGCAGTACTTC.

This clone was seen a few times. The V gene is TRBV30, the J gene TRBJ2-6; D gene ambiguous. The CDR3 is made up of 15 amino acids. V was clipped by 5 bases and J by 0 bases, with 11 bases between them. CDR1 and CDR2 (germline): GTSNPN, SVGIG (reference sequence). CDR3 bases: TGTGCCTGGGCAAACGAGCGCTCTGGGGCCAACGTCCTGACTTTC. It encodes CAWANERSGANVLTF.

The J gene is TRBJ2-3, the V gene TRBV5-4, with D uncertain. CDR1 SGHNT and CDR2 YYREEE come from the germline V gene (reference sequence). This CDR3 is 15 amino acids long. Trimming took off 0 bases at V and 4 bases at J, with 12 bases between the two ends. The CDR3 coding sequence is TGTGCCAGCAGCTTGGGTGGGCACCGGGCAGATACGCAGTATTTT. Its translation is CASSLGGHRADTQYF.